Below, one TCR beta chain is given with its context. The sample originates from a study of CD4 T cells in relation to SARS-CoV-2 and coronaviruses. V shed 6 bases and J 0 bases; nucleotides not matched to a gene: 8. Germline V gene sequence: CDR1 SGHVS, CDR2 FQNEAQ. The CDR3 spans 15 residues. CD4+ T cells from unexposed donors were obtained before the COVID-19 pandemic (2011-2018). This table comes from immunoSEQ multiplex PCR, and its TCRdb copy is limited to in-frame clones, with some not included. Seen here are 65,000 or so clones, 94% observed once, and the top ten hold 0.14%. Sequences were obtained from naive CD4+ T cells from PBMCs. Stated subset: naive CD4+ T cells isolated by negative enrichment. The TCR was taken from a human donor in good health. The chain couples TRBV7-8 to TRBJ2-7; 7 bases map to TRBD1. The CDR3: CASRQTGADSYEQYF. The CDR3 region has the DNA TGTGCCAGCAGGCAAACAGGGGCTGACTCCTACGAGCAGTACTTC.